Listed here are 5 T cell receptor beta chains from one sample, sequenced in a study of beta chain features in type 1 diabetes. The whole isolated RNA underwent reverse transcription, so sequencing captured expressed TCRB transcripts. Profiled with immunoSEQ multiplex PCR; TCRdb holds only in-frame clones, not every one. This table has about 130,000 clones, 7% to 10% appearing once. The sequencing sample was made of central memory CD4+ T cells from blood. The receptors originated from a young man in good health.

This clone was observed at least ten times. The chain's CDR3 is CASSVEYRSSGANVLTF. The CDR3 DNA reads as TGTGCCAGCAGCGTAGAATACAGAAGCTCTGGGGCCAACGTCCTGACTTTC. The chain combines TRBV9 with TRBJ2-6; D remains ambiguous. V was shortened by 0 bases and J by 0 bases, with 10 bases between the two germline ends. The length of the CDR3 is 17 residues. Germline loops: CDR1 SGDLS, CDR2 YYNGEE.

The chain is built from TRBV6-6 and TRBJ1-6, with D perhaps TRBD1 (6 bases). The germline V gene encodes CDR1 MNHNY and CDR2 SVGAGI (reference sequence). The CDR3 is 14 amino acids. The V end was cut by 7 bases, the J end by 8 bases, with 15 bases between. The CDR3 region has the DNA TGTGCCAGCAACCACAGGGTCTCAGATTCACCCCTCCACTTT. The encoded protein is CASNHRVSDSPLHF.

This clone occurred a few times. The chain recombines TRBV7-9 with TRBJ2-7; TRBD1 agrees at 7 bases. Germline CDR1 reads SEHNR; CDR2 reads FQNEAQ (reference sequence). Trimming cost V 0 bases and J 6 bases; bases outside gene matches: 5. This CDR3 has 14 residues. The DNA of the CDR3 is TGTGCCAGCAGCTTAGCTGGGACAGCCGGCGAGCAGTACTTC. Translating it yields CASSLAGTAGEQYF.

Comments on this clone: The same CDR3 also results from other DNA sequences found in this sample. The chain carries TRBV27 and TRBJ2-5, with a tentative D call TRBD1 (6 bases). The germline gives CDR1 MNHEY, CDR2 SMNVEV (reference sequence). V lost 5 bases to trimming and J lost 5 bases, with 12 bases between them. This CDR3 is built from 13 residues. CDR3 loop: CASSSRGRETQYF. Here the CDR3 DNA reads TGTGCCAGCAGTAGCAGGGGCAGGGAGACCCAGTACTTC.

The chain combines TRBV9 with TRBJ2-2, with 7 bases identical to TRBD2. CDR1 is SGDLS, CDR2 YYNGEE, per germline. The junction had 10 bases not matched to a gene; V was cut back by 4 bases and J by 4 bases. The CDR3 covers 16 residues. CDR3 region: CASSPLLGTITGELFF. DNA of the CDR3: TGTGCCAGCAGCCCCCTTCTGGGGACTATCACCGGGGAGCTGTTTTTT.